The entry below gives a single T cell receptor beta chain sequence along with its context. Sequencing targeted TCR beta in blood CD8+ and CD4+ T cells. Both CD4+ and CD8+ T cells were negatively isolated, and TEMRA cells underwent FACS enrichment. Reverse transcription used about 0.5 to 1 ug RNA and random hexamers. Across 54 Vbeta and 13 Jbeta, TCR beta CDR3 was amplified with immunoSEQ multiplex PCR. MiXCR was run by TCRdb on the immunoSEQ multiplex PCR reads, yielding one entry per CDR3 protein. The sample has 200,000 to 250,000 distinct CDR3 sequences, approximately 94% seen once. Germline V gene lookup returns CDR1 LGHNA and CDR2 YSLEER. There are 14 residues in the CDR3. The V end lost 0 bases, the J end lost 4 bases, and 8 bases lay between the germline ends. The record originates from a study of CD8 T cells in Susac syndrome.

The specimen was CD4+ T cells from PBMCs. The chain combines TRBV4-3 with TRBJ2-3; D not resolved. This sequence originates from a human donor with Susac syndrome. CDR3 nucleotide sequence: TGCGCCAGCAGCCAAGACACCGGCGCAGATACGCAGTATTTT. Encoded protein: CASSQDTGADTQYF.